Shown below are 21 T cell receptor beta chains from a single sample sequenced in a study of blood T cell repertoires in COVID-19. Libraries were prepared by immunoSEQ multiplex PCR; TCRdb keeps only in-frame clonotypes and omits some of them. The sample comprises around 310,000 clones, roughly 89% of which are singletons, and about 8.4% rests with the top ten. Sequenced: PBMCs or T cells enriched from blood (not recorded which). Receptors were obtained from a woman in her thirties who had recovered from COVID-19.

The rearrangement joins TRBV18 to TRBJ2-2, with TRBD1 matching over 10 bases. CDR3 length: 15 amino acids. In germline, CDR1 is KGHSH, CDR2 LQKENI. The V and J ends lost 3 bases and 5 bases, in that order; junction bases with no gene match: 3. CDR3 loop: CASSPRQGATGELFF. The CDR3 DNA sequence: TGTGCCAGCTCACCGAGACAGGGGGCAACCGGGGAGCTGTTTTTT.

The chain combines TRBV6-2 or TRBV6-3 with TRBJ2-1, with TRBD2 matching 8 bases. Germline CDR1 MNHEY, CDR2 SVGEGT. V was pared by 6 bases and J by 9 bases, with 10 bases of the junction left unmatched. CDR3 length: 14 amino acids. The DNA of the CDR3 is TGTGCCAGCAGCCAGGGACTAGGTCTTAGTGAGCAGTTCTTC. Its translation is CASSQGLGLSEQFF.

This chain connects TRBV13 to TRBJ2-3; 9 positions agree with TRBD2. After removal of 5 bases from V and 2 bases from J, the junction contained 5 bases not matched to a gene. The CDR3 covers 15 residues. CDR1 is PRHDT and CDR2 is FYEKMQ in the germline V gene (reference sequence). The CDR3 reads CASSLRLADTDTQYF. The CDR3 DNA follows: TGTGCCAGCAGCCTTAGACTAGCGGACACAGATACGCAGTATTTT.

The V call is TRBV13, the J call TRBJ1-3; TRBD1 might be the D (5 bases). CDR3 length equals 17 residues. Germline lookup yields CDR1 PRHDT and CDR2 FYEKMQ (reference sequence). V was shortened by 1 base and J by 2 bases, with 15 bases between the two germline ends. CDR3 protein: CASSLVLGHLPGNTIYF. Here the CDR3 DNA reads TGTGCCAGCAGCTTAGTTTTAGGACACTTACCTGGAAACACCATATATTTT.

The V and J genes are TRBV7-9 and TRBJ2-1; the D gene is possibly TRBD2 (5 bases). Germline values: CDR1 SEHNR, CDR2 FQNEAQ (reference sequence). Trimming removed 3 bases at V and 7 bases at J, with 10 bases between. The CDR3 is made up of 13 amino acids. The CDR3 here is CASSFGKKNEQFF. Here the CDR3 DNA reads TGTGCCAGCAGCTTCGGGAAGAAAAATGAGCAGTTCTTC. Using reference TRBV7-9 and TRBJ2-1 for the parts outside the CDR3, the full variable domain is DTGVSQNPRHKITKRGQNVTFRCDPISEHNRLYWYRQTLGQGPEFLTYFQNEAQLEKSRLLSDRFSAERPKGSFSTLEIQRTEQGDSAMYLCASSFGKKNEQFFGPGTRLTVL.

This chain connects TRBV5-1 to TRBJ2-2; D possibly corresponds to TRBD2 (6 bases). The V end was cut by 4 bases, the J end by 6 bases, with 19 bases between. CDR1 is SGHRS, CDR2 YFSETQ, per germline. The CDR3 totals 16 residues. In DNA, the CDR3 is TGCGCCAGCAGCCCGACTAGGGTGGGGATCGCCGGGGAGCTGTTTTTT. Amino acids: CASSPTRVGIAGELFF.

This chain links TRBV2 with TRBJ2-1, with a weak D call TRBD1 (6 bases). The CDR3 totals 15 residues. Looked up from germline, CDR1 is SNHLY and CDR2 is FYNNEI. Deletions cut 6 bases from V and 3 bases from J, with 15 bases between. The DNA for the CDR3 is TGTGCCAGCAGGCCCCACAGGGCAAGCTACAATGAGCAGTTCTTC. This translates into CASRPHRASYNEQFF.

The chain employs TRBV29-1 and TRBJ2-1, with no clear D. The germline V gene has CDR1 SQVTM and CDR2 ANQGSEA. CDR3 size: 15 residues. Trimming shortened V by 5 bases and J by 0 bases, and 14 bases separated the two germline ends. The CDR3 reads CSVRGGKSSYNEQFF. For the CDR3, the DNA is TGCAGCGTTCGCGGCGGCAAGAGCTCCTACAATGAGCAGTTCTTC.

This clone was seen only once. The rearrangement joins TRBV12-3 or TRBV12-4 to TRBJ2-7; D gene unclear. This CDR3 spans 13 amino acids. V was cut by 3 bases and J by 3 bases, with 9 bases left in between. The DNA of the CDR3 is TGTGCCAGCAGTTTGAGCCAGGACTACGAGCAGTACTTC. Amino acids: CASSLSQDYEQYF.

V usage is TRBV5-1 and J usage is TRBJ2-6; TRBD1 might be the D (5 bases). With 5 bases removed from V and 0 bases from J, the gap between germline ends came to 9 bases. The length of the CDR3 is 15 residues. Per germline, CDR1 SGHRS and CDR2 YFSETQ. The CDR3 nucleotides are TGCGCCAGCAGTACAGGAGCCTCTGGGGCCAACGTCCTGACTTTC. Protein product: CASSTGASGANVLTF.

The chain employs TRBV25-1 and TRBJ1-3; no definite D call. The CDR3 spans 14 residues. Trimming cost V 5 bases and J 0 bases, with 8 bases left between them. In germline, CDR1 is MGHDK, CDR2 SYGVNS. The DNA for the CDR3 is TGTGCCAGCAGTAGGAGGAACTCTGGAAACACCATATATTTT. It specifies CASSRRNSGNTIYF.

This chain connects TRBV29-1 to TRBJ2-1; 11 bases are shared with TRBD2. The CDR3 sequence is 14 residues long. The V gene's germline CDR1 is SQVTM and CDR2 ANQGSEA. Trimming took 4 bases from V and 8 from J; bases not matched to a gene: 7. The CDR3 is CSVALLAGVHEQFF. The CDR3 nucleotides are TGCAGCGTTGCGTTACTAGCGGGAGTACATGAGCAGTTCTTC.

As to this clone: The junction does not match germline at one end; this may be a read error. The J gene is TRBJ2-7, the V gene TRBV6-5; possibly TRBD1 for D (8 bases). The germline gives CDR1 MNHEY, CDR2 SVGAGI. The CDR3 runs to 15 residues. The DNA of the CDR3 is TGTGCCAGCAGCCCGACAGGGGAGGGGCCCTACGCGCAGTACTTC. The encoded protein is CASSPTGEGPYAQYF.

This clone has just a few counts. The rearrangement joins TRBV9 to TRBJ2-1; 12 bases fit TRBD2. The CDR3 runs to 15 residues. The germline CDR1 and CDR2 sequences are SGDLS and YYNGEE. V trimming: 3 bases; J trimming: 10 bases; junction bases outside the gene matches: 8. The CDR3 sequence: CASSARLAGVLEQFF. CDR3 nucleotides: TGTGCCAGCAGCGCCCGACTAGCGGGAGTGTTGGAGCAGTTCTTC.

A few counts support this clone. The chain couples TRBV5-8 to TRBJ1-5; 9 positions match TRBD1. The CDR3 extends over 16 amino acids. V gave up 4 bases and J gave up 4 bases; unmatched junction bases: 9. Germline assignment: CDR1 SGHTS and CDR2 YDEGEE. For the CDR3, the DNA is TGTGCCAGCAGCCGAGCAGGGACAGGGCCAAATCAGCCCCAGCATTTT. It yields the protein CASSRAGTGPNQPQHF.

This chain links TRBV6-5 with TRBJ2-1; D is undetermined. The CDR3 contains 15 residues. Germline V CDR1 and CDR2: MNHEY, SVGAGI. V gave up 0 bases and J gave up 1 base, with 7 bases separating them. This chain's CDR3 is CASSYSVQSYNEQFF. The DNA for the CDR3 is TGTGCCAGCAGTTACTCCGTCCAGTCCTACAATGAGCAGTTCTTC.

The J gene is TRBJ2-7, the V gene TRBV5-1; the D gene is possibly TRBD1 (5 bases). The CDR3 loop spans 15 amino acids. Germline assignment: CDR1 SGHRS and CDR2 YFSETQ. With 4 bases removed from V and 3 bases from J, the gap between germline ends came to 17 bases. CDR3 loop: CASSLSTGSFYEQYF. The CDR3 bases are TGCGCCAGCAGCCTTTCAACAGGATCCTTCTACGAGCAGTACTTC.

CDR3 sequence (DNA): TGTGCCAGCAATTTTCGGCGGGTACAAGAGACCCAGTACTTC. Its translation: CASNFRRVQETQYF. The J gene is TRBJ2-5, the V gene TRBV28; D may be TRBD2 (5 bases). The CDR3 is 14 residues long. In germline, CDR1 is MDHEN, CDR2 SYDVKM. V was shortened by 7 bases and J by 2 bases, with 14 bases between the two germline ends.

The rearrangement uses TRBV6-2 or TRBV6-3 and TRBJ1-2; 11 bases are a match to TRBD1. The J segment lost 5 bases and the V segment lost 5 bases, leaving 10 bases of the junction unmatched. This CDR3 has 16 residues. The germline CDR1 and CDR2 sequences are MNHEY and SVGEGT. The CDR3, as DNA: TGTGCCAGCAGTCCAAACCTCGGGACAGGGGGTTATGGCTACACCTTC. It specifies CASSPNLGTGGYGYTF.

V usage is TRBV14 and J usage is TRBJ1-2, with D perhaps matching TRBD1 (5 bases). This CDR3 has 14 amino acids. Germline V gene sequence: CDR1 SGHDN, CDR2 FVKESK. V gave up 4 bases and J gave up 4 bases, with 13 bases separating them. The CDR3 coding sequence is TGTGCCAGCAGCCCCTCAGGGTCACGCTATGGCTACACCTTC. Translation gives CASSPSGSRYGYTF.

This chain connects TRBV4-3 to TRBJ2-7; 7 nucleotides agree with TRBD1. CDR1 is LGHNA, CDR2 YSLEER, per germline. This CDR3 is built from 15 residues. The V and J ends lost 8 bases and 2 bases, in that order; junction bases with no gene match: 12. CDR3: CASPSGTVKTYEQYF. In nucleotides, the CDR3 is TGCGCCAGCCCCTCAGGGACAGTGAAGACCTACGAGCAGTACTTC.